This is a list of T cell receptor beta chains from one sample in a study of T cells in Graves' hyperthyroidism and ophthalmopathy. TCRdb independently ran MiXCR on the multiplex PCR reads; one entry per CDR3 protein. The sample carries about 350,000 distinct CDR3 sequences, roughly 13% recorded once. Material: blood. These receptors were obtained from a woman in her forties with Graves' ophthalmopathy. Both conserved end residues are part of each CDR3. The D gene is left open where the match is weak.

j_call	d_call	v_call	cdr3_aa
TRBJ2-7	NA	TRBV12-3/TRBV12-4	CASSPNRERSEQYF
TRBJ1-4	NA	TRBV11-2	CASSGGWAAKLFF
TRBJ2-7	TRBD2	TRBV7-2	CASSYSSGGALSGEQYF
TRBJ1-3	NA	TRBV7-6	CASSPTGGFGLSSGNTIYF
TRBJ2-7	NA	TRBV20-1	CSAETGVTYEQYF
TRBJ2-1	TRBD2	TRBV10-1	CASSERSGSLYNEQFF
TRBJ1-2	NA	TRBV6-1	CASYRASRQDYGYTF
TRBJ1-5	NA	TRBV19	CASSIAPGVNQPQHF
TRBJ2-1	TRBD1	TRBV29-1	CSAGTGGNEQFF
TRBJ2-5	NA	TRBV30	CASLSGSGETQYF
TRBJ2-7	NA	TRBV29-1	CSVEGSGGLMKQYF
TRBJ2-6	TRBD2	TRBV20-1	CSASPGGGLSGANVLTF
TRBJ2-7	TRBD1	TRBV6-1	CASSSETGPSYEQYF
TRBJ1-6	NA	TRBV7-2	CASSLGVGRNNSPLHF
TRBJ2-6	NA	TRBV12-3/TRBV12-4	CASSRNSGANVLTF
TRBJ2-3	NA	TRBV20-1	CSGELSSTDTQYF
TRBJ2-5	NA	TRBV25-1	CASGGARETQYF
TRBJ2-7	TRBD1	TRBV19	CASSPRPQGKAEQYF
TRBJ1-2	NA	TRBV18	CASSPKGGDGYTF
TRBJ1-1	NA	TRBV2	CASSVPSARGRSYTEAFF
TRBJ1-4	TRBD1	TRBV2	CASARDRGATNEKLFF
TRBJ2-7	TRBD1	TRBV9	CASSSGTGTDEQYF
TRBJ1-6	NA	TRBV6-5	CASSYSLTAPNSPLHF
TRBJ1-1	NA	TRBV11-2	CASSFSSRSGTEAFF
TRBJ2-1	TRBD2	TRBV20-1	CSANFGTSGRLDEQFF
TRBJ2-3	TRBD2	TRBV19	CASSYRGLAGSTDTQYF
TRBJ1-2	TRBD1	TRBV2	CASNRQGPFYGYTF
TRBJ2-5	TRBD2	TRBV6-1	CASSALAGGGQETQYF
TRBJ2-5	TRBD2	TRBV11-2	CASSTSSPGGETQYF